What follows are 21 T cell receptor beta chains derived from one specimen sequenced in a study of CD8 T cells in Susac syndrome. Random hexamers were used to reverse transcribe the RNA input (roughly 0.5 to 1 ug). TCRdb passed the immunoSEQ multiplex PCR reads through MiXCR, listing each CDR3 protein once. Among 100,000 to 150,000 distinct CDR3 sequences listed, around 85% were seen once. Sequencing input: CD8+ T cells from PBMCs. These receptors all come from a human donor with multiple sclerosis.

The chain uses TRBV7-9 and TRBJ1-5; D unclear. Germline V gene sequence: CDR1 SEHNR, CDR2 FQNEAQ (reference sequence). The V end lost 2 bases, the J end lost 7 bases, and 15 bases lay between the germline ends. The CDR3 is 15 amino acids. As DNA, the CDR3 is TGTGCCAGCAGCTTATCGGGTGTAGGTATCCAGCCCCAGCATTTT. This gives the protein CASSLSGVGIQPQHF.

This clonotype was found once. The junction differs from germline at one of its ends, possibly a read error. The chain has TRBV4-3 and TRBJ2-2; tentatively, D is TRBD1 (7 bases). CDR3 length: 15 amino acids. Germline CDR1 and CDR2: LGHNA and YSLEER. As DNA, the CDR3 is TGCGCCAGCAGCGGCGGGACAGAGTTTGCCGGGGAGCCGTTTTTT. Protein sequence: CASSGGTEFAGEPFF.

The rearrangement links TRBV4-1 to TRBJ2-7; 9 bases agree with TRBD1. The CDR3 has 15 residues. Germline CDR1 MGHRA, CDR2 YSYEKL. V gave up 2 bases and J gave up 5 bases; unmatched junction bases: 7. CDR3 bases: TGCGCCAGCAGCCAACCCGGGACAGGGAGGCACGAGCAGTACTTC. Protein product: CASSQPGTGRHEQYF.

This clonotype was found once. The chain uses TRBV7-9 and TRBJ1-2; the D gene is possibly TRBD1 (6 bases). This CDR3 spans 17 amino acids. CDR1 is SEHNR and CDR2 is FQNEAQ in the germline V gene (reference sequence). V lost 1 base, J lost 5 bases, and 20 bases lay in between. The CDR3 is CASSLGGRGEGEYGYTF. Written as DNA, the CDR3 is TGTGCCAGCAGCTTAGGAGGAAGGGGGGAAGGGGAGTATGGCTACACCTTC.

This sequence joins TRBV6-1 and TRBJ2-3; D perhaps matches TRBD2 (6 bases). This CDR3 region has 15 residues. Germline loops: CDR1 MNHNS, CDR2 SASEGT. V was pared by 6 bases and J by 2 bases, with 15 bases between. The CDR3 spells CASSPGTASTDTQYF. DNA for the CDR3: TGTGCCAGCAGCCCAGGGACTGCCTCCACAGATACGCAGTATTTT.

The CDR3 DNA reads TGTGCCAGCGCCCTCTCCGGGGGGGGTGGTACTAACTATGGCTACACCTTC. It specifies CASALSGGGGTNYGYTF. This rearrangement joins TRBV27 to TRBJ1-2; a weak D match, TRBD1 (5 bases). The CDR3 covers 17 residues. CDR1 is MNHEY and CDR2 is SMNVEV in the germline V gene (reference sequence). Trimming took 8 bases from V and 0 from J, leaving 22 bases between them.

This rearrangement joins TRBV20-1 to TRBJ2-1; TRBD1 might be the D (5 bases). The V gene's germline CDR1 is DFQATT and CDR2 SNEGSKA (reference sequence). This CDR3 has 16 amino acids. Trimming took 0 bases from V and 4 from J, leaving 16 bases between them. CDR3 protein: CSARDLAGINYNEQFF. In DNA, the CDR3 is TGCAGTGCTAGAGATCTGGCAGGGATCAATTACAATGAGCAGTTCTTC.

This rearrangement joins TRBV2 to TRBJ2-3, with TRBD2 as a possible D gene (5 bases). Germline loops: CDR1 SNHLY, CDR2 FYNNEI. There are 16 residues in the CDR3. Trimming stripped 1 base from V and 4 bases from J, with 15 bases between. The CDR3 DNA reads TGTGCCAGCAGTGAAGGACTACTAGTGGGTTCAGATACGCAGTATTTT. Encoded protein: CASSEGLLVGSDTQYF.

The chain has TRBV30 and TRBJ1-2; the D is unclear. V lost 5 bases and J 4 bases, leaving 17 bases between the germline ends. The CDR3 contains 14 residues. Germline V gene lookup returns CDR1 GTSNPN and CDR2 SVGIG (reference sequence). CDR3 coding DNA: TGTGCCTGGGGCCACAGCACCAGTTTCTATGGCTACACCTTC. Its protein product is CAWGHSTSFYGYTF.

This rearrangement joins TRBV7-9 to TRBJ2-2; a weak D match, TRBD2 (6 bases). CDR1 is SEHNR, CDR2 FQNEAQ, per germline (reference sequence). The CDR3 covers 16 residues. V was cut by 6 bases and J by 5 bases, with 19 bases left in between. The CDR3 coding sequence is TGTGCCAGCAGTTTTAGAACGGGGGATCGTACCGGGGAGCTGTTTTTT. Translated: CASSFRTGDRTGELFF.

This clonotype was detected only once. J is TRBJ1-2 and V is TRBV7-3; TRBD1 agrees at 9 bases. This CDR3 is built from 15 residues. V gave up 5 bases and J gave up 4 bases; unmatched junction bases: 8. Germline CDR1 and CDR2: SGHTA and FQGTGA. The chain's CDR3 is CASSQEGQGLYGYTF. CDR3 sequence (DNA): TGTGCCAGCAGCCAAGAGGGACAGGGCCTCTATGGCTACACCTTC.

This clonotype was detected only a few times. V usage is TRBV15 and J usage is TRBJ2-3; no clear D. The CDR3 has 17 amino acids. Trimming removed 3 bases at V and 0 bases at J, with 16 bases between. Germline loops: CDR1 LNHNV, CDR2 YYDKDF (reference sequence). CDR3 sequence reads: CATSRTRENPSTDTQYF. In nucleotides, the CDR3 is TGTGCCACCAGCAGGACCCGAGAGAATCCTAGCACAGATACGCAGTATTTT.

This chain connects TRBV12-5 to TRBJ1-2; D is perhaps TRBD1 (5 bases). Trimming took off 3 bases at V and 2 bases at J, with 10 bases between the two ends. CDR1 is LGHNT and CDR2 is FRNRAP in the germline V gene. The CDR3 extends over 14 amino acids. The CDR3 sequence: CASGFSRQNYGYTF. CDR3 coding DNA: TGTGCTAGTGGTTTTTCGCGACAGAACTATGGCTACACCTTC.

The rearrangement links TRBV25-1 to TRBJ1-5, with a weak D call TRBD1 (5 bases). The CDR3 has 14 residues. V lost 6 bases and J 2 bases, leaving 11 bases between the germline ends. Germline V CDR1 and CDR2: MGHDK, SYGVNS. The CDR3 sequence: CASSARGGNQPQHF. CDR3 bases: TGTGCCAGCAGCGCCCGGGGCGGCAATCAGCCCCAGCATTTT.

The CDR3 reads CASSQQSGTGYQPQHF. In nucleotides, the CDR3 is TGCGCCAGCAGCCAACAATCGGGGACAGGCTATCAGCCCCAGCATTTT. This rearrangement joins TRBV4-1 to TRBJ1-5, with 8 bases fitting TRBD1. The CDR3 consists of 16 residues. Trimming cost V 2 bases and J 5 bases; bases outside gene matches: 8. Germline assignment: CDR1 MGHRA and CDR2 YSYEKL.

The V gene is TRBV3-1, the J gene TRBJ1-1; D is unresolved. V shed 0 bases and J shed 1 base, with 15 bases lying between them. This CDR3 has 17 residues. Per the germline V gene, CDR1 is LGHDT and CDR2 is YNNKEL (reference sequence). CDR3 coding DNA: TGTGCCAGCAGCCAAGAAATTGGGCCCGACGGGAACACTGAAGCTTTCTTT. Residues: CASSQEIGPDGNTEAFF.

This sequence joins TRBV7-8 and TRBJ2-1; tentatively, D is TRBD2 (6 bases). The CDR3 length is 14 residues. V shed 5 bases and J shed 4 bases, with 12 bases lying between them. Germline V gene data show CDR1 as SGHVS and CDR2 as FQNEAQ. CDR3 DNA: TGTGCCAGCAGCCCCATAGCGGTATACAATGAGCAGTTCTTC. Residues: CASSPIAVYNEQFF.

The V gene is TRBV4-3, the J gene TRBJ1-5; 7 bases fit TRBD1. CDR3 length equals 16 residues. After removal of 0 bases from V and 0 bases from J, the junction contained 2 bases not matched to a gene. Germline CDR1 LGHNA, CDR2 YSLEER. Here the CDR3 reads CASSQDTGVSNQPQHF. The CDR3 DNA sequence: TGCGCCAGCAGCCAAGACACAGGGGTTAGCAATCAGCCCCAGCATTTT.

The chain recombines TRBV27 with TRBJ1-1, with D possibly matching TRBD1 (6 bases). This CDR3 is 13 amino acids long. Trimming took 2 bases from V and 4 from J, leaving 8 bases between them. Looked up from germline, CDR1 is MNHEY and CDR2 is SMNVEV (reference sequence). CDR3 residues: CASSLGQSTEAFF. The CDR3 DNA reads TGTGCCAGCAGTTTAGGACAGTCCACTGAAGCTTTCTTT.

The chain couples TRBV14 to TRBJ1-1; 8 bases are shared with TRBD1. The CDR3 is 16 amino acids. Germline V gene lookup returns CDR1 SGHDN and CDR2 FVKESK. J lost 3 bases, V lost 3 bases, and 9 bases had no gene match. The chain's CDR3 is CASSQLRGRWDTEAFF. In DNA, the CDR3 is TGTGCCAGCAGCCAGCTCAGGGGGCGTTGGGACACTGAAGCTTTCTTT.

The CDR3 nucleotides read TGTGCCAGCAGCTCATTAAGGGCGGCAGTGAACACTGAAGCTTTCTTT. Protein product: CASSSLRAAVNTEAFF. The rearrangement joins TRBV7-9 to TRBJ1-1; D gene ambiguous. Per germline, CDR1 SEHNR and CDR2 FQNEAQ (reference sequence). V was trimmed by 4 bases and J by 0 bases, leaving 15 bases between them. This CDR3 comprises 16 residues. Combining the CDR3 with reference TRBV7-9 and TRBJ1-1 gives the whole variable domain DTGVSQNPRHKITKRGQNVTFRCDPISEHNRLYWYRQTLGQGPEFLTYFQNEAQLEKSRLLSDRFSAERPKGSFSTLEIQRTEQGDSAMYLCASSSLRAAVNTEAFFGQGTRLTVV.